This T cell receptor beta chain came from a study of blood T cells in healthy people across ages. Overall study findings and caveats: Strongly correlated with naive T cell percentage was TCR beta diversity. Reliance upon unsorted PBMCs precluded definitive naive versus antigen-experienced comparison.

A second about 7 to 12 cycle PCR used barcoded and J-beta primers. Each cDNA molecule received a tag from a template-switch adaptor that had 12 random nucleotides. TCRdb fed the 5' RACE reads into MiXCR, producing one record per CDR3 protein. Here the sample spans 550,000 to 750,000 distinct CDR3 sequences, around a fifth being singletons. This clonotype was observed a few times. What it binds is not known. Trimming took 0 bases from V and 2 from J; bases not matched to a gene: 4. CDR1 is DFQATT, CDR2 SNEGSKA, per germline (reference sequence). There are 15 residues in the CDR3. J is TRBJ2-3 and V is TRBV20-1; 8 nucleotides match TRBD2. Sequencing was performed on blood. The TCR sequence derives from a man aged 65 to 79 in good health. In DNA form, the CDR3 reads TGCAGTGCTAGAGAACCGGGAGGGTACACAGATACGCAGTATTTT. Translated: CSAREPGGYTDTQYF.